The following is a TCR beta chain sequence with its context. This specimen belongs to a study of T cell responses to AZD1222 COVID-19 vaccine. Looking at the study overall: Second-dose groups at about 4 or about 12 weeks were pooled.

Assay used: immunoSEQ multiplex PCR; TCRdb lists only in-frame clones, some missing. The sample has roughly 140,000 clones, about nine tenths seen once. The CDR3 contains 16 residues. CDR1 SEHNR and CDR2 FQNEAQ come from the germline V gene (reference sequence). J was trimmed by 1 base and V by 2 bases; bases with no gene match: 4. The sample in question was peripheral blood, obtained on day 0 of AZD1222 vaccination. The chain combines TRBV7-9 with TRBJ1-3; 8 bases fit TRBD1. This TCR was sampled from an adult in good health. In nucleotides, the CDR3 is TGTGCCAGCAGCTTACTTGGACAGGGATCTGGAAACACCATATATTTT. It codes for CASSLLGQGSGNTIYF.